The clone carrying this T cell receptor beta chain has ten or more counts. Its antigen is as yet unknown. The missing conserved phenylalanine or tryptophan at the end of this CDR3 makes a read error likely. The limits of the CDR3 on the DNA are not certain, so only TCRdb's listed CDR3 is given. Each TCR transcript was tagged with a 10-nucleotide random UMI during 5'RACE. The authors obtained over 180 million TCR-beta sequences from 15-18 subjects per sequencing run. TCRdb used MiXCR to reprocess the 5' RACE reads, holding one entry per CDR3 protein. The table lists about 84,000 distinct CDR3 sequences, around a tenth of them singletons. The CDR3 has 10 amino acids, counting both end residues. Germline CDR1 and CDR2: LGHDT and YNNKEL (reference sequence). This sample is part of a study of neurological immune-mediated disorders. Study-level results: No CDR3 amino acid sequences recurred among expanded clones across subjects, suggesting private repertoires in all groups. Patients with HTLV-1-associated myelopathy showed the most TCR clonal expansion. Those with multiple sclerosis showed the least, falling below healthy controls.

This TCR was sampled from a man between 35 and 55 years old in good health. This chain joins TRBV3-1 and TRBJ2-7; the table names TRBD1, a call not compared with the DNA. Sequenced: PBMCs. The CDR3 region is CASSRETGDI.